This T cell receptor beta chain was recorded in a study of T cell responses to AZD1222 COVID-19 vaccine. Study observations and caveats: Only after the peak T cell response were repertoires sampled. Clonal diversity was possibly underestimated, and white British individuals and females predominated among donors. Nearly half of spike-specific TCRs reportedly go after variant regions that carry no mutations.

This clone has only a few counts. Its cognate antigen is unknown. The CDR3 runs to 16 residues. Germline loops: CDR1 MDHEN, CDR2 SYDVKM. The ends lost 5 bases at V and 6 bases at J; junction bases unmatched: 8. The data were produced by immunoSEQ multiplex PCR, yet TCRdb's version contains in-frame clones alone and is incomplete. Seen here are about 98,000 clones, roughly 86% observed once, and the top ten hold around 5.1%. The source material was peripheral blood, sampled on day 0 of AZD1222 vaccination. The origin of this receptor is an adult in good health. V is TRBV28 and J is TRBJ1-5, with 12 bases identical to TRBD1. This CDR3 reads CASSHPGTGGGQPQHF. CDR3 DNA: TGTGCCAGCAGTCATCCCGGGACAGGGGGCGGTCAGCCCCAGCATTTT.